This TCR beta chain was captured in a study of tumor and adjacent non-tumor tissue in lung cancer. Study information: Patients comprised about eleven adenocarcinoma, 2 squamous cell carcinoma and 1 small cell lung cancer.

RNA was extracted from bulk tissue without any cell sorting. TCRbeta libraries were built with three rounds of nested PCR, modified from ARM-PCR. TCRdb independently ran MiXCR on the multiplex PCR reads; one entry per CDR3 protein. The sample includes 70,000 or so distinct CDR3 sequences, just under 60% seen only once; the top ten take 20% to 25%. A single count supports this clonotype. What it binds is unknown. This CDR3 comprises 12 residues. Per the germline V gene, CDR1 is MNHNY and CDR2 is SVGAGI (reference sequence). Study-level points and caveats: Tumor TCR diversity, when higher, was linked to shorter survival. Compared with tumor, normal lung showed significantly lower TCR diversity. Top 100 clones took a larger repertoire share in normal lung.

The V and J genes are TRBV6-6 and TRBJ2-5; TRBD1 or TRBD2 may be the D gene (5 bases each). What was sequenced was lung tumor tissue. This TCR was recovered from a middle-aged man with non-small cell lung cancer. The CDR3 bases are TGTGCATGCAGTTATGGGGGAGAGACCCAGTACTTC. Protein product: CACSYGGETQYF.